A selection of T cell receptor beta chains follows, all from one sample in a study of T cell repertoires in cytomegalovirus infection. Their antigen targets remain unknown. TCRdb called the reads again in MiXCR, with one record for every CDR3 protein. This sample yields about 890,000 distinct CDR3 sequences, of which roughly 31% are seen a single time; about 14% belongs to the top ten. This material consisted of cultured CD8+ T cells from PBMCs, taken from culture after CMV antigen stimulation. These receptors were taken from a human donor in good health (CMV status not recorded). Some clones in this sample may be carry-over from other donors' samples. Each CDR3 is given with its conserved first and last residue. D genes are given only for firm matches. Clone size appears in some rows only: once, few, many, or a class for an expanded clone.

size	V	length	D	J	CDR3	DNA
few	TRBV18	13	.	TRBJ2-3	CASSPTEQNTQYF	TGTGCCAGCTCACCGACCGAACAAAATACGCAGTATTTT
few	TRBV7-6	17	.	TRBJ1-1	CASSLDTGGAGFAEAFF	TGTGCCAGCAGCTTGGATACCGGGGGCGCGGGATTCGCTGAAGCTTTCTTT
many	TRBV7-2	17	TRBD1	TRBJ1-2	CASSLAGGQATNYGYTF	TGTGCCAGCAGCTTAGCGGGGGGACAGGCTACAAACTATGGCTACACCTTC
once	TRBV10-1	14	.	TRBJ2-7	CASSESGALHEQYF	TGCGCCAGCAGTGAGTCCGGGGCTCTCCACGAGCAGTACTTC
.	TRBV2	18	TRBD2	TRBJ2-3	CASSEEGRASGYTDTQYF	TGTGCCAGCAGTGAAGAAGGGCGGGCTAGCGGTTACACAGATACGCAGTATTTT
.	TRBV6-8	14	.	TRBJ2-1	CASSYSNGIHEQFF	TGTGCCAGCAGTTACTCGAATGGGATCCATGAGCAGTTCTTC
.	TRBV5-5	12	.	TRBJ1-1	CASSLGSDEAFF	TGTGCCAGCAGCTTAGGTTCAGACGAAGCTTTCTTT
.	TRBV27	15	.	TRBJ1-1	CASSGETAMNTEAFF	TGTGCCAGCAGTGGAGAGACAGCTATGAACACTGAAGCTTTCTTT
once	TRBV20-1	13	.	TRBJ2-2	CSAREEAAGELFF	TGCAGTGCTAGAGAAGAAGCCGCCGGGGAGCTGTTTTTT
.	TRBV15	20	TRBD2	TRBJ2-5	CATSRDETSGGAGIEETQYF	TGTGCCACCAGCAGAGATGAGACAAGCGGGGGGGCCGGTATTGAGGAGACCCAGTACTTC
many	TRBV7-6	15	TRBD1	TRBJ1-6	CASSSQDRGDSPLHF	TGTGCCAGCAGCTCCCAGGACAGGGGTGATTCACCCCTCCACTTT
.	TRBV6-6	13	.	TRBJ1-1	CVTPNRGSTEAFF	TGTGTCACCCCGAATAGGGGCAGCACTGAAGCTTTCTTT
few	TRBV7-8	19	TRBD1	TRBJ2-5	CASSLTPGQGALSEETQYF	TGTGCCAGCAGCTTAACGCCGGGACAGGGAGCCTTGAGTGAGGAGACCCAGTACTTC
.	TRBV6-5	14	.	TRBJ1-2	CASSPNGGRNGYTF	TGTGCCAGCAGTCCCAATGGTGGCAGAAATGGCTACACCTTC
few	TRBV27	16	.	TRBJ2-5	CASSLWSGLPGETQYF	TGTGCCAGCAGTTTGTGGAGCGGGCTCCCAGGGGAGACCCAGTACTTC
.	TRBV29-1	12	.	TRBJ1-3	CSVAGSGNTIYF	TGCAGCGTTGCGGGATCTGGAAACACCATATATTTT
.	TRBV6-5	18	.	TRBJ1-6	CASSYLPWQGSYNSPLHF	TGTGCCAGCAGTTACCTACCTTGGCAGGGGTCCTATAATTCACCCCTCCACTTT
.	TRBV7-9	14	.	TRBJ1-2	CASSPEPGSRGYTF	TGTGCCAGCAGCCCAGAACCCGGGAGCAGGGGCTACACCTTC
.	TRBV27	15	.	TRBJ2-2	CASSLVRVDTGELFF	TGTGCCAGCAGTTTAGTCAGGGTTGACACCGGGGAGCTGTTTTTT
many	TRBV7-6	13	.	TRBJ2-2	CASSFVGTGELFF	TGTGCCAGCAGCTTCGTGGGAACCGGGGAGCTGTTTTTT
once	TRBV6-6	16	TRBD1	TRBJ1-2	CASSHPSRDRVYGYTF	TGTGCCAGCAGTCACCCTTCTCGGGACAGGGTCTATGGCTACACCTTC